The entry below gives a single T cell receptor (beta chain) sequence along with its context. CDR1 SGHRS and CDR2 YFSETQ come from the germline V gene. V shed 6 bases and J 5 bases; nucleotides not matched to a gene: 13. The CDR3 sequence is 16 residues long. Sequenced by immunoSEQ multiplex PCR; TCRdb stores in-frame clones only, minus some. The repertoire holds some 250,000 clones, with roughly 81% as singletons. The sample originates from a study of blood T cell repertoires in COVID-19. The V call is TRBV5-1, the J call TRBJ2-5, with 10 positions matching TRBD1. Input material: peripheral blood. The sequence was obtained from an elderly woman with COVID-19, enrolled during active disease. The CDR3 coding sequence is TGCGCCAGCACCCCTTTGGGGACGGGACAGGGGGAGACCCAGTACTTC. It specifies CASTPLGTGQGETQYF.